The TCR beta chain described here comes from a study of shared clonotypes between healthy human individuals. Study summary: Donors had three CD4 naive, three CD4 memory, two CD8 naive and one CD8 memory plate apiece. Study-wide findings and caveats: Sequencing depth was a factor that was expected to affect clonotype sharing among donors.

On this clone: Its antigen remains unidentified.

CD45RA-negative memory and CD45RA+ naive subsets were split from the CD4+ cells. When replicate PCRs were run on sorted subsets, they used around 200 ng DNA, around 33,000 T cell genomes. The protocol was immunoSEQ multiplex PCR, while the TCRdb copy is restricted to in-frame clones and leaves out a portion. The profile covers around 1.1 million clones, with roughly 80% appearing a single time and 0.89% taken by the ten largest. Between the trimmed V and J ends, which lost 4 bases and 4 bases, there was a span of 13 bases. Per germline, CDR1 SGHTA and CDR2 FQGNSA. This CDR3 region has 14 residues. The sequencing sample was made of memory CD4+ T cells from PBMCs. As for subset: CD45RA-negative fraction. The V call is TRBV7-2, the J call TRBJ2-5; possibly TRBD1 for D (5 bases). The clonotype originates from a man younger than 30 in good health. Some clones in this sample may be carry-over from other donors' samples. CDR3 protein: CASSYLTVGETQYF. The CDR3 DNA sequence: TGTGCCAGCAGCTATCTGACAGTCGGAGAGACCCAGTACTTC.